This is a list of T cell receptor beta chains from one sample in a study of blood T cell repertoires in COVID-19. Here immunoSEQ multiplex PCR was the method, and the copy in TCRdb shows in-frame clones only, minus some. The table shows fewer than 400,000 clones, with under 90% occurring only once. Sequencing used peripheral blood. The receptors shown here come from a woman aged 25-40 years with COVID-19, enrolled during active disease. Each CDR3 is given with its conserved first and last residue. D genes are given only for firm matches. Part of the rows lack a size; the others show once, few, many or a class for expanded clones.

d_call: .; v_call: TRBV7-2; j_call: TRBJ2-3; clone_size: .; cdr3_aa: CASSLNPGATDTQYF; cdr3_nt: TGTGCCAGCAGCTTAAACCCGGGAGCAACAGATACGCAGTATTTT
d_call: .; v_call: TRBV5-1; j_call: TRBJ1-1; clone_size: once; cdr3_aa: CASSSVPGSPEAFF; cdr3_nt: TGCGCCAGCAGCTCCGTTCCAGGGTCGCCTGAAGCTTTCTTT
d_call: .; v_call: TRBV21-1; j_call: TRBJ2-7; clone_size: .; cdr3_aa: CASRSMTEYEQYF; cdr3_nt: TGTGCCAGCAGATCGATGACAGAATACGAGCAGTACTTC
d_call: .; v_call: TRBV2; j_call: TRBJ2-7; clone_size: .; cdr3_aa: CASSVPEGSYEQYF; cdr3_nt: TGTGCCAGCAGTGTCCCGGAGGGATCCTACGAGCAGTACTTC
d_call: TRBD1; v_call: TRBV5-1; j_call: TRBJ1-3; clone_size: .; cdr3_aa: CASRHSDRTGNTIYF; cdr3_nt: TGCGCCAGCAGACATTCGGACAGGACCGGAAACACCATATATTTT
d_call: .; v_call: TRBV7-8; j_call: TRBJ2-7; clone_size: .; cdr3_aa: CASSLAPRGYEQYF; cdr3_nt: TGTGCCAGCAGCTTAGCCCCTAGAGGGTACGAGCAGTACTTC
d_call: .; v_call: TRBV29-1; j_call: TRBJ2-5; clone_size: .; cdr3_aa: CSVGGTGVPQYF; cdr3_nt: TGCAGCGTTGGAGGCACGGGGGTGCCCCAGTACTTC
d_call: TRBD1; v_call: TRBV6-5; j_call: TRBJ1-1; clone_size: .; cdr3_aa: CASSSDRGQAFF; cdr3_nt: TGTGCCAGCAGTAGCGACAGGGGACAAGCTTTCTTT
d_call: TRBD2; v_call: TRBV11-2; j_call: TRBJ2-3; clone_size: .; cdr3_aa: CASSSRLAGVGTDTQYF; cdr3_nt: TGTGCCAGCAGCTCGCGACTAGCGGGAGTAGGGACAGATACGCAGTATTTT
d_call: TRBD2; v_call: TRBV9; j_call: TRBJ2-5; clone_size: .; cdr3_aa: CASSSHPTSGAYQETQYF; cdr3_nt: TGTGCCAGCAGCTCCCATCCGACTAGCGGGGCGTACCAAGAGACCCAGTACTTC
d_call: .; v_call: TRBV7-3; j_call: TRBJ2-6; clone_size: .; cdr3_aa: CASSSGISGANVLTF; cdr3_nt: TGTGCCAGCAGCTCGGGAATCTCTGGGGCCAACGTCCTGACTTTC
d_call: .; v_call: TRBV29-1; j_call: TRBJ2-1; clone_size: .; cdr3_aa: CSVLGGNSYNEQFF; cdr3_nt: TGCAGCGTTTTAGGCGGTAACTCCTACAATGAGCAGTTCTTC
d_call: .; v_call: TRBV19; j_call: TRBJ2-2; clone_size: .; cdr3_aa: CASSRRRETGELFF; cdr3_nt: TGTGCCAGTAGTCGTAGAAGAGAAACCGGGGAGCTGTTTTTT
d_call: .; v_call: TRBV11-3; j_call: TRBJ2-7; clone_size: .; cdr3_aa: CASSFGGAYEQYF; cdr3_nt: TGTGCCAGCAGCTTCGGCGGAGCCTACGAGCAGTACTTC